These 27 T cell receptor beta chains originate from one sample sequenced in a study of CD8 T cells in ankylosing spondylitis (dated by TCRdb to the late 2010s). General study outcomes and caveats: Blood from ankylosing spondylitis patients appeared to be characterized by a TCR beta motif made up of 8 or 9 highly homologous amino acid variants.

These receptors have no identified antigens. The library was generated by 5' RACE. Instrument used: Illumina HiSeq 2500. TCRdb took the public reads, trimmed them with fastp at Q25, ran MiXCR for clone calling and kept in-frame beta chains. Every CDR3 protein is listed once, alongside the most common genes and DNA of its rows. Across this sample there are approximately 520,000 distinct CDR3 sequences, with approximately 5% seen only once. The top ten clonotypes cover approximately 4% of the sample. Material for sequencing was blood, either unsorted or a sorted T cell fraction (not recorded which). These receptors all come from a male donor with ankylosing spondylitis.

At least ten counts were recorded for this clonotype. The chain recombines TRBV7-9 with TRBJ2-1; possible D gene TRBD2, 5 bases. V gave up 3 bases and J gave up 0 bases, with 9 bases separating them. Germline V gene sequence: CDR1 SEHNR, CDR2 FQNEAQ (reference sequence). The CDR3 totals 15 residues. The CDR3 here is CASSFKRLSYNEQFF. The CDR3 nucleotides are TGTGCCAGCAGCTTTAAGCGGCTCTCCTACAATGAGCAGTTCTTC. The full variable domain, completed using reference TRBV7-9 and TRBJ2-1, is DTGVSQNPRHKITKRGQNVTFRCDPISEHNRLYWYRQTLGQGPEFLTYFQNEAQLEKSRLLSDRFSAERPKGSFSTLEIQRTEQGDSAMYLCASSFKRLSYNEQFFGPGTRLTVL.

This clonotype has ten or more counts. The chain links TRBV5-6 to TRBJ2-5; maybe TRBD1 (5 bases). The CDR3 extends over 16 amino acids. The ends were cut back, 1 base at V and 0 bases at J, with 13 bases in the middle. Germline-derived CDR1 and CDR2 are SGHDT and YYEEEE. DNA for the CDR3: TGTGCCAGCAGCTTGTATGCCCTAGGGGACCAAGAGACCCAGTACTTC. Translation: CASSLYALGDQETQYF.

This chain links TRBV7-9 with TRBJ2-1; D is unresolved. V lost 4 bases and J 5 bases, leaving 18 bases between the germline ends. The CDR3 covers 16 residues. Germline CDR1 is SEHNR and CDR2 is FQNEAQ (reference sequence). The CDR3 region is CASSSRAPRPNNEQFF. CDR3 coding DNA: TGTGCCAGCAGCTCCCGCGCACCACGGCCCAACAATGAGCAGTTCTTC. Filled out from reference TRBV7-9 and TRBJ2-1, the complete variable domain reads DTGVSQNPRHKITKRGQNVTFRCDPISEHNRLYWYRQTLGQGPEFLTYFQNEAQLEKSRLLSDRFSAERPKGSFSTLEIQRTEQGDSAMYLCASSSRAPRPNNEQFFGPGTRLTVL.

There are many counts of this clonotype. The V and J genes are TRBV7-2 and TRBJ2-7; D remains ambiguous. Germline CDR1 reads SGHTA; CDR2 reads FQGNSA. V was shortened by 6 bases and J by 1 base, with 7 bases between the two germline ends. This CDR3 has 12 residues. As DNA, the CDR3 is TGTGCCAGCAGTTCCTATTCCTACGAGCAGTACTTC. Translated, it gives CASSSYSYEQYF.

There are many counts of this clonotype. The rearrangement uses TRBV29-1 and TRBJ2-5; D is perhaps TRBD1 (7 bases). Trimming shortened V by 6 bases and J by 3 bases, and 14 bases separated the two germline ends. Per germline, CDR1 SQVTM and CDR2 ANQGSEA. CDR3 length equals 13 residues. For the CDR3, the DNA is TGCAGCGTACGGACAGGAGGGGAAGAGACCCAGTACTTC. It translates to CSVRTGGEETQYF.

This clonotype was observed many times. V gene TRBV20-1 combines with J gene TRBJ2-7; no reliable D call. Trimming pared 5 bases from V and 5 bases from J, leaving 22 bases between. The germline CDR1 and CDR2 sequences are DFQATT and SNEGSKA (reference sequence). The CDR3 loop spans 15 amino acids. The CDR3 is CSAGQTYALRDEQYF. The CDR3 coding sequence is TGCAGTGCTGGCCAGACGTATGCTCTTCGCGACGAGCAGTACTTC.

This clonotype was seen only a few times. The CDR3 DNA is TGTGCCAGCAGCCCCGGGGCCCAAGAGACCCAGTACTTC. It translates to CASSPGAQETQYF. The chain couples TRBV7-2 to TRBJ2-5; perhaps D is TRBD1 or TRBD2 (5 bases each). Trimming took 5 bases from V and 1 from J, leaving 8 bases between them. Germline CDR1 SGHTA, CDR2 FQGNSA. The CDR3 length is 13 residues.

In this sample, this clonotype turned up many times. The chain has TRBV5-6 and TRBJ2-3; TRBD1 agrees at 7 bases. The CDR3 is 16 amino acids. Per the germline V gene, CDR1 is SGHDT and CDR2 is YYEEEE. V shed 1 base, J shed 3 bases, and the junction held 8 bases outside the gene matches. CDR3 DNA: TGTGCCAGCAGCTTGTTCGACAGGGATGGGACAGATACGCAGTATTTT. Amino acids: CASSLFDRDGTDTQYF.

The CDR3 bases are TGTGCCATCAGCGAACAGTTAGCGGGAGGCGTTAAAGAGACCCAGTACTTC. As protein: CAISEQLAGGVKETQYF. The chain recombines TRBV10-3 with TRBJ2-5; 10 bases align to TRBD2. CDR1 is ENHRY, CDR2 SYGVKD, per germline. V lost 6 bases to trimming and J lost 3 bases; unmatched junction nucleotides: 13. The CDR3 runs 17 residues.

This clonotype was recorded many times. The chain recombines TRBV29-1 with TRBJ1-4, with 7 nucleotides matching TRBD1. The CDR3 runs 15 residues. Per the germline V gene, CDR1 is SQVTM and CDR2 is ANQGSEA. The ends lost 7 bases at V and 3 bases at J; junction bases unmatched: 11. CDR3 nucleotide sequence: TGCAGCGCTCAAGCAACCGGGACAGCTAATGAAAAACTGTTTTTT. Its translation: CSAQATGTANEKLFF.

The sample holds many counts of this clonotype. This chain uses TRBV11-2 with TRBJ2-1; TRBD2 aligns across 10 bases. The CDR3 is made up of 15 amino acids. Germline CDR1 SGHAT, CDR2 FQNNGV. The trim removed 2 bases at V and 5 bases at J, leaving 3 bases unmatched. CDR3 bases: TGTGCCAGCAGCTTAAGCGGGAGGGGTGACAATGAGCAGTTCTTC. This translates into CASSLSGRGDNEQFF.

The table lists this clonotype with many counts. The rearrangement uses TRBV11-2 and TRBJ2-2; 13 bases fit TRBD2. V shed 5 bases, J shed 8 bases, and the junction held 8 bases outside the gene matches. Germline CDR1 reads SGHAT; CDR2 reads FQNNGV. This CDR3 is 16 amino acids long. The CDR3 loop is CASSPPGLAGKGELFF. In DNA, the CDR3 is TGTGCCAGCAGCCCGCCGGGACTAGCGGGAAAGGGGGAGCTGTTTTTT.

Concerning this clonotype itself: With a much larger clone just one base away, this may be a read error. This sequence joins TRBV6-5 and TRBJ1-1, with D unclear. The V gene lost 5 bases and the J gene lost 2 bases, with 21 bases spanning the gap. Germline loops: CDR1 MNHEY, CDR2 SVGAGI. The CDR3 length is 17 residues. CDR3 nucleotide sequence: TGTGCCAGCAGTACTTTATATTTGCCAGGAGAAAACACTGAAGCTTTCTTT. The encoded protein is CASSTLYLPGENTEAFF.

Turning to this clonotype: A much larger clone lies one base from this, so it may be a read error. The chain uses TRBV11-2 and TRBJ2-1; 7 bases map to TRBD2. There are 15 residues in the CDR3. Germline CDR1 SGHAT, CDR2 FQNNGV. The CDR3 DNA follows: TGTGCCGTAGCCCTAAGCGGGATCTTCTACAATGAGGAGTTCTTC. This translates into CAVALSGIFYNEEFF.

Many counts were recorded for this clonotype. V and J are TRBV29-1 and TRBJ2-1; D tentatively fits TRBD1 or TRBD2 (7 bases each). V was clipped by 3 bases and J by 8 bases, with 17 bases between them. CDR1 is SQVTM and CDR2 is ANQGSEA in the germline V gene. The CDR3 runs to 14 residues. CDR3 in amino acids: CSVDRGHAGDEQFF. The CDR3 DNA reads TGCAGCGTTGATAGGGGGCACGCGGGAGATGAGCAGTTCTTC.

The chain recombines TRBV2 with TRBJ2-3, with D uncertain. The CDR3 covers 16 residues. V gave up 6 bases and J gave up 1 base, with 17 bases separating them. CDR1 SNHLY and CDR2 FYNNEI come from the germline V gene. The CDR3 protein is CASRVPAGWGTDTQYF. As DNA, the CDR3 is TGTGCCAGCAGGGTCCCCGCAGGTTGGGGCACAGATACGCAGTATTTT.

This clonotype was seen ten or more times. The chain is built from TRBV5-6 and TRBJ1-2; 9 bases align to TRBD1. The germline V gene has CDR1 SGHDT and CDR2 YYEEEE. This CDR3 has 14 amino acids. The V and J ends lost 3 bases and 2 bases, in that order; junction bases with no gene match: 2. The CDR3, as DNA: TGTGCCAGCAGCTGGGGGACAGGGAACTATGGCTACACCTTC. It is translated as CASSWGTGNYGYTF.

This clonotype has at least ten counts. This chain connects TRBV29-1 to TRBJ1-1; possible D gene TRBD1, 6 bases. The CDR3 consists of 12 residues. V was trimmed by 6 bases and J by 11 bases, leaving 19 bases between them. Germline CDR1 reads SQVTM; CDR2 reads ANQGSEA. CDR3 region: CSVISTTQGAFF. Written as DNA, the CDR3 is TGCAGCGTAATAAGCACGACCCAGGGGGCTTTCTTT.

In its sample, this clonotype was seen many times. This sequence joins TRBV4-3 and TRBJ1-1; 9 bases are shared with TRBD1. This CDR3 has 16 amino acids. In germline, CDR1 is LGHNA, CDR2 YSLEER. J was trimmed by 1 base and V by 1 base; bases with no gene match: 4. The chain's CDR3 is CASSQGVGQGNTEAFF. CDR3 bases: TGCGCCAGCAGCCAAGGGGTGGGACAGGGGAACACTGAAGCTTTCTTT.

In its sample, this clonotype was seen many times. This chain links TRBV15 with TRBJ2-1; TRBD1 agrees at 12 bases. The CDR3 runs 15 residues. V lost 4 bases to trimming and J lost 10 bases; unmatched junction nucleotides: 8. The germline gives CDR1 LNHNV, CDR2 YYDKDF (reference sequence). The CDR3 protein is CATSKLGQGAKEQFF. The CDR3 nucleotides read TGTGCCACCAGCAAATTGGGACAGGGGGCGAAGGAGCAGTTCTTC.

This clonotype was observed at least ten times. The CDR3 reads CASSSQSASGRPASYEQYF. The CDR3, as DNA: TGCGCCAGCAGCTCCCAATCGGCTAGCGGGAGGCCTGCTTCCTACGAGCAGTACTTC. The chain links TRBV5-1 to TRBJ2-7; TRBD2 matches 11 bases. This CDR3 contains 19 residues. Trimming at V came to 3 bases and at J to 1 base, leaving 15 bases not matched to a gene. In germline, CDR1 is SGHRS, CDR2 YFSETQ.

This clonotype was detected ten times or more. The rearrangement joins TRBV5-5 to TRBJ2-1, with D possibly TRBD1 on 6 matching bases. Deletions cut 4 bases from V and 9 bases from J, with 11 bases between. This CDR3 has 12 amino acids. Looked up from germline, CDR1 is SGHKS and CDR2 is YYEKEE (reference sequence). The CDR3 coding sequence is TGTGCCAGCAGCCAGGGGTTCGGTGAGCAGTTCTTC. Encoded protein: CASSQGFGEQFF. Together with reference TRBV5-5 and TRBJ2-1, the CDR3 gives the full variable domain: DAGVTQSPTHLIKTRGQQVTLRCSPISGHKSVSWYQQVLGQGPQFIFQYYEKEERGRGNFPDRFSARQFPNYSSELNVNALLLGDSALYLCASSQGFGEQFFGPGTRLTVL.

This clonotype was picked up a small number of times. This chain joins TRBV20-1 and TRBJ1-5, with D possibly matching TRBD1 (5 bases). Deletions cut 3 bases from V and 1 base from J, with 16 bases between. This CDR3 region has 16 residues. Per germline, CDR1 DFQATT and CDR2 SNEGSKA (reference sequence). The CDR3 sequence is CSASSIFGGSNQPQHF. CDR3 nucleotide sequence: TGCAGTGCTAGTTCAATCTTCGGGGGGAGCAATCAGCCCCAGCATTTT.

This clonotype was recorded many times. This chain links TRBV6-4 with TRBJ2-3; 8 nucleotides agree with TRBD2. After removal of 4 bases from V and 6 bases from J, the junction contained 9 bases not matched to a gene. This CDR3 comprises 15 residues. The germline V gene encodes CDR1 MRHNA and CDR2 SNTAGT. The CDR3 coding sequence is TGTGCCAGCAGTGTCGAGAACAGCGGGGGTGATACGCAGTATTTT. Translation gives CASSVENSGGDTQYF.

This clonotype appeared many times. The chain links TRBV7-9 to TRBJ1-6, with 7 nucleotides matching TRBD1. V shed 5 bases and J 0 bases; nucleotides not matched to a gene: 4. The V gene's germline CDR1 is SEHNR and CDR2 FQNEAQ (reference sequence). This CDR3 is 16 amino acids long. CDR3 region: CASSPWDSSYNSPLHF. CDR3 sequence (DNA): TGTGCCAGCAGCCCCTGGGACAGCTCCTATAATTCACCCCTCCACTTT. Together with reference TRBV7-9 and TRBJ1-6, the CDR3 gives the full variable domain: DTGVSQNPRHKITKRGQNVTFRCDPISEHNRLYWYRQTLGQGPEFLTYFQNEAQLEKSRLLSDRFSAERPKGSFSTLEIQRTEQGDSAMYLCASSPWDSSYNSPLHFGNGTRLTVT.

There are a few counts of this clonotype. CDR3 coding DNA: TGTGCCAGCAGGGATTTGCTCCAATCTGGGGCCAACGTCCTGACTTTC. This gives the protein CASRDLLQSGANVLTF. This chain joins TRBV12-3 or TRBV12-4 and TRBJ2-6; D ambiguous. V was cut by 6 bases and J by 1 base, with 13 bases left in between. This CDR3 is built from 16 residues.

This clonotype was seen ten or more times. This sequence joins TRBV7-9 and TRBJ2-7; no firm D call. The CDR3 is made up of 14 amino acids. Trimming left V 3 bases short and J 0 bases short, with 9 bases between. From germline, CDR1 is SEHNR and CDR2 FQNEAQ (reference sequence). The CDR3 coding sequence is TGTGCCAGCAGCTTCCGGGCCGACTCCTACGAGCAGTACTTC. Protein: CASSFRADSYEQYF. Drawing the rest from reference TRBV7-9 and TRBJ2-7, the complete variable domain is DTGVSQNPRHKITKRGQNVTFRCDPISEHNRLYWYRQTLGQGPEFLTYFQNEAQLEKSRLLSDRFSAERPKGSFSTLEIQRTEQGDSAMYLCASSFRADSYEQYFGPGTRLTVT.